These 7 T cell receptor beta chains originate from one sample sequenced in a study of brain T cells in children with intractable seizures. TCRdb's copy holds only in-frame clones and misses some; the assay was immunoSEQ multiplex PCR. Seen here are around 80,000 clones, about 90% observed once, and the top ten hold 24%. The source was peripheral blood, collected at surgery. All receptors come from a girl aged 2-15 years with Rasmussen encephalitis and intractable seizures.

The chain links TRBV28 to TRBJ1-4; D not certain. CDR1 and CDR2 (germline): MDHEN, SYDVKM. The length of the CDR3 is 16 residues. Trimming shortened V by 6 bases and J by 0 bases, and 14 bases separated the two germline ends. This CDR3 is CASSNPIVATNEKLFF. The CDR3 DNA is TGTGCCAGCAGCAACCCCATCGTTGCAACTAATGAAAAACTGTTTTTT. The variable domain in full, with the rest retrieved from reference TRBV28 and TRBJ1-4, is DVKVTQSSRYLVKRTGEKVFLECVQDMDHENMFWYRQDPGLGLRLIYFSYDVKMKEKGDIPEGYSVSREKKERFSLILESASTNQTSMYLCASSNPIVATNEKLFFGSGTQLSVL.

The V gene is TRBV4-2, the J gene TRBJ2-2; no reliable D call. Per the germline V gene, CDR1 is LGHNA and CDR2 is YNFKEQ. The CDR3 length is 15 residues. The V gene lost 1 base and the J gene lost 6 bases, with 12 bases spanning the gap. The CDR3 nucleotides are TGTGCCAGCAGCCAAGTTATTTCCCTGGCCGGGGAGCTGTTTTTT. It codes for CASSQVISLAGELFF.

The V call is TRBV5-1, the J call TRBJ1-1; D is possibly TRBD1 (6 bases). The germline V gene encodes CDR1 SGHRS and CDR2 YFSETQ. V was clipped by 4 bases and J by 4 bases, with 17 bases between them. There are 15 residues in the CDR3. CDR3: CASSPQQGEGTEAFF. DNA of the CDR3: TGCGCCAGCAGCCCTCAACAGGGTGAGGGCACTGAAGCTTTCTTT.

The rearrangement links TRBV9 to TRBJ2-7; 8 bases match TRBD1. CDR3 length equals 16 residues. Germline V gives CDR1 SGDLS, CDR2 YYNGEE. The junction had 6 bases not matched to a gene; V was cut back by 1 base and J by 0 bases. In nucleotides, the CDR3 is TGTGCCAGCAGCGTATCAGAGGACAGGGCCTCCTACGAGCAGTACTTC. Protein: CASSVSEDRASYEQYF.

This chain connects TRBV6-5 to TRBJ2-7; tentative D call: TRBD2 (5 bases). CDR3 length: 14 amino acids. V lost 6 bases, J lost 5 bases, and 17 bases lay in between. CDR1 and CDR2 from the germline V gene are MNHEY and SVGAGI. Here the CDR3 reads CASRRLEGGNEQYF. The CDR3 bases are TGTGCCAGCAGGAGGTTAGAGGGTGGGAACGAGCAGTACTTC.

The rearrangement joins TRBV29-1 to TRBJ2-2, with 8 bases matching TRBD2. Germline V CDR1 and CDR2: SQVTM, ANQGSEA. The CDR3 spans 12 residues. V dropped 6 bases and J dropped 6; count of bases not matched to a gene: 3. CDR3 nucleotides: TGCAGCGTCAGCGGGAGCCCCGGGGAGCTGTTTTTT. It yields the protein CSVSGSPGELFF.

This chain joins TRBV3-1 (or the pseudogene TRBV3-2) and TRBJ1-4; D uncertain. Germline-derived CDR1 and CDR2 are LGHDT and YNNKEL (reference sequence). The CDR3 covers 13 residues. V lost 2 bases, J lost 8 bases, and 9 bases lay in between. This chain's CDR3 is CASSQPPGEKLFF. In DNA, the CDR3 is TGTGCCAGCAGCCAACCCCCCGGAGAAAAACTGTTTTTT.